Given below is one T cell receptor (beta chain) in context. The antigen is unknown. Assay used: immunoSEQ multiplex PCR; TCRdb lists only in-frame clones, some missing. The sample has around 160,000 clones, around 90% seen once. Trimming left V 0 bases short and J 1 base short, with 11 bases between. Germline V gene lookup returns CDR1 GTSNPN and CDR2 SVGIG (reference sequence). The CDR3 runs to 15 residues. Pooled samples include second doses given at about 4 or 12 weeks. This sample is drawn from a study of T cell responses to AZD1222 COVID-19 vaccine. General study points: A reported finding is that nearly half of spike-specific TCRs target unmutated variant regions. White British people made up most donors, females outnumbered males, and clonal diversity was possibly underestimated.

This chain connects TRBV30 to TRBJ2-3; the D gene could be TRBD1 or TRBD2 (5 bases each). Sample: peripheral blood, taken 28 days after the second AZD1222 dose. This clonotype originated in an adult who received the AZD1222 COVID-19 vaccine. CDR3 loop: CAWSVAPGRTDTQYF. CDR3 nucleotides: TGTGCCTGGAGTGTGGCCCCGGGGCGCACAGATACGCAGTATTTT.